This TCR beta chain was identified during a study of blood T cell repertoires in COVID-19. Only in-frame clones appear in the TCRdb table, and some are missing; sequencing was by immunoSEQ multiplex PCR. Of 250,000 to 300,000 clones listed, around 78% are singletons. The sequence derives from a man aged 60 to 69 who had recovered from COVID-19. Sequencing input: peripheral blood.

DNA for the CDR3: TGTGCCAGCAGTTTCTTGGGTTCTGGCGGGGAGCAGTTCTTC. This translates into CASSFLGSGGEQFF. The chain joins TRBV6-5 to TRBJ2-1; possibly TRBD2 for D (5 bases). CDR3 length: 14 residues. V was pared by 4 bases and J by 10 bases, with 17 bases between. Germline loops: CDR1 MNHEY, CDR2 SVGAGI.